This record covers a single T cell receptor (beta chain). Antigen unknown. The record originates from a study of cytomegalovirus exposure and HLA in healthy donors. Broader study findings: In vitro testing confirmed a few CMV-associated chains as specific for CMV antigens. There were some public TCRs occurring in many donors, but most TCR sequences were rare. Researchers catalogued around 150 TCR beta chains as cytomegalovirus-associated. Reported performance of the classifier showed diagnosis of cytomegalovirus status with high specificity and sensitivity.

The table came from immunoSEQ multiplex PCR; TCRdb's copy has only in-frame clones and leaves some out. The sample yields roughly 200,000 clones, 80% to 85% seen once. V shed 2 bases, J shed 1 base, and the junction held 1 base outside the gene matches. The CDR3 length is 14 residues. From germline, CDR1 is SGHRS and CDR2 YFSETQ. Sequencing was carried out using PBMCs. The V and J genes are TRBV5-1 and TRBJ1-1, with 8 positions matching TRBD1. The sequence derives from a woman younger than 35 in good health and CMV-seropositive. CDR3 in DNA: TGCGCCAGCAGCTTCGGGACAGGGAACACTGAAGCTTTCTTT. Amino acid sequence: CASSFGTGNTEAFF.